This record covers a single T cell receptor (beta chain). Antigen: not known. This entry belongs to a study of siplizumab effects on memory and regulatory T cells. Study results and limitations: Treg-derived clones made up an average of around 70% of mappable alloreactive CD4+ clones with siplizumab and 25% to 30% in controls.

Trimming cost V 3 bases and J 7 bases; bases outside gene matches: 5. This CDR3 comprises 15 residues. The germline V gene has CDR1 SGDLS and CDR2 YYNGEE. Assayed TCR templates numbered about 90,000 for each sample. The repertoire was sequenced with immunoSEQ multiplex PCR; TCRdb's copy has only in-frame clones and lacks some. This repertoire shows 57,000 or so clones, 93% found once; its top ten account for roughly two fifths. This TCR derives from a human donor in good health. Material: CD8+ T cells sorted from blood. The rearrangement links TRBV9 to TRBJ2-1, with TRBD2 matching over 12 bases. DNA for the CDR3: TGTGCCAGCAGCGCGACTAGCGGGAGTGGTAATGAGCAGTTCTTC. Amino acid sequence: CASSATSGSGNEQFF.